This entry features one T cell receptor (beta chain) sequence. Its specificity is unknown. At deep level, the assay was performed. Libraries were prepared by immunoSEQ multiplex PCR; TCRdb keeps only in-frame clonotypes and omits some of them. The repertoire holds approximately 180,000 clones, with 85% to 95% as singletons. The entry originates in a study of shared clonotypes between healthy human individuals. Study-level background: Three plates were used per donor for CD4 naive, three for CD4 memory, two for CD8 naive and one for CD8 memory.

General study findings and limits: It was anticipated that sequencing depth would influence how many clonotypes donors shared. About 5% of naive CD4 clonotypes were shared across a few donors.

The CDR3 is 15 amino acids. Germline lookup yields CDR1 SNHLY and CDR2 FYNNEI. The germline V and J ends were trimmed by 6 bases and 5 bases, with 16 bases remaining between them. V and J are TRBV2 and TRBJ2-2, with D tentatively TRBD2 (6 bases). This clonotype was sampled from a woman aged 25 to 39 in good health. The sequenced sample was naive CD4+ T cells sorted from blood. The subset here: CD45RA+ positively selected. CDR3 region: CASREDRAGTGELFF. CDR3 coding DNA: TGTGCCAGCAGAGAGGATAGGGCGGGGACCGGGGAGCTGTTTTTT.